This entry is about one T cell receptor beta chain. Its antigen is unknown. The record has no base qualities; no much larger clone is one base away. The CDR3, cysteine through phenylalanine, is 16 amino acids long. Only the CDR3 portion is preserved as DNA: 48 bases, with reading frame beginning at the first base. V sheds 0 bases and J sheds 1 base, leaving 7 bases between their ends. CDR1 and CDR2, per the germline V gene, are ENHRY and SYGVKD. The label giving this sample's treatment or condition can be read as: live attenuated yellow fever vaccine strain. At each blood-draw timepoint, two biological replicates of bulk PBMCs were collected. PBMCs were isolated from peripheral blood using a standard Ficoll-Paque protocol. TriZol was used to extract RNA from bulk PBMCs, CD4 and CD8 fractions, and dextramer-positive and dextramer-negative fractions. This specimen comes from a study of T cells after yellow fever vaccination (dated by TCRdb to the late 2010s). Background for the entire study: The SMART-Seq v4 Ultra Low Input RNA kit was used to prepare libraries from fractions with low cell numbers. Bulk TCR alpha and beta repertoires were sequenced longitudinally to track T-cell clones before and after primary and booster YFV17D yellow fever vaccination. Two healthy male donors, one aged 18 to 30 and one aged 30 to 40 years, were included in the cohort. Blood samples were taken at several timepoints before and after primary and secondary immunization, and bulk PBMC replicates and cell subsets were isolated. On the study overall, not on this receptor specifically: Only two donors were included in the study, so the extent to which the findings can be generalized is limited. Compared with the primary T-cell response, the secondary T-cell response was faster but weaker, reaching its peak on day 5 rather than on day 15. A small fraction of clonotypes appeared in both the CD4 and CD8 compartments, likely as a result of convergent recombination. Because abundant contaminating clonotypes from the bulk population could be contained in FACS-sorted repertoires, computational filtering was required. After the booster, most of the clones that had expanded following primary vaccination were detected again (approximately 96% of CD4 and around 88% of CD8), which suggests that memory was broadly maintained.

Synthesis of TCR cDNA relied on 5'RACE template switching, a step that introduced a universal primer site along with unique molecular identifiers. cDNA synthesis was primed from both the TCR alpha and TCR beta constant segments. Library amplification used two PCR steps, and the second PCR step added sample barcodes and sequencing adapters. Libraries were sequenced on Illumina HiSeq 2500 (2x100 bp) or NovaSeq (2x150 bp). Processing in the source paper ran as follows. MIGEC was used to demultiplex reads and collapse the reads into UMI consensus sequences, and MiXCR was used for V(D)J alignment. Vaccine-responding clonotypes were defined with edgeR using replicate PBMC samples, requiring FDR below 0.01 and a log2 fold change above 5 up to day 15. CD4 or CD8 identity was assigned to each bulk clonotype according to whether the clonotype was present at higher abundance in the sequenced CD4 repertoire or the sequenced CD8 repertoire. Using fastp trimming at Q25 and MiXCR clonotype assembly, TCRdb reanalyzed the public sequencing data and kept in-frame beta chains. Records with the same CDR3 protein are collapsed into one entry carrying the most frequent genes and DNA. For this entry, the V and J calls and clone size follow TCRdb and not the study's own pipeline. The sample records about 580,000 distinct CDR3 sequences, approximately 16% of which are singletons. The ten most abundant clones make up approximately 15% of the sample.

The sequence was collected from a man younger than 35 who received the YFV17D yellow fever vaccine. The sample was PBMCs, taken about 5 days after the first yellow fever vaccination. The chain joins TRBV10-3 to TRBJ2-6, with a tentative D gene TRBD2 over 5 matching bases. Here is the DNA: TGTGCCATCAGTGAGTCGAGAGGGTCTGGGGCCAACGTCCTGACTTTC. It encodes CAISESRGSGANVLTF.